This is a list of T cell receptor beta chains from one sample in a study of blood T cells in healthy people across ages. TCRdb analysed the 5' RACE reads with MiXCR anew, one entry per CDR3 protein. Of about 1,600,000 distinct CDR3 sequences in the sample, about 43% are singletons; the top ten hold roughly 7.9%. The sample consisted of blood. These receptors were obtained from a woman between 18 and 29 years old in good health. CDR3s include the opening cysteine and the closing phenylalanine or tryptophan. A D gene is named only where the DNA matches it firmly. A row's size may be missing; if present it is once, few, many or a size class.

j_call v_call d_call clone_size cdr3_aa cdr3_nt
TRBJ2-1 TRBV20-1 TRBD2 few CSASGELAGYNEQFF TGCAGTGCTAGCGGGGAGCTAGCGGGATACAATGAGCAGTTCTTC
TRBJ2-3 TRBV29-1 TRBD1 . CSVEEWTGEPDTQYF TGCAGCGTTGAAGAGTGGACAGGGGAACCAGATACGCAGTATTTT
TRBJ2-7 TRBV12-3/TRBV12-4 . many CASSFRASSYEQYF TGTGCCAGCAGTTTTCGTGCAAGCTCCTACGAGCAGTACTTC
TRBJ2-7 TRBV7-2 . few CASSLRPGIGGSYNEQYF TGTGCCAGCAGCTTAAGGCCAGGGATTGGCGGGTCCTACAATGAGCAGTACTTC
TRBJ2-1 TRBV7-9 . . CASSPDDTSYKEQFF TGTGCCAGCAGCCCAGACGATACCTCCTACAAGGAGCAGTTCTTC
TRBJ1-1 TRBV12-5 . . CASGLVLQGSPWIPEAFF TGTGCTAGTGGTTTGGTCCTCCAGGGTAGCCCTTGGATCCCTGAAGCTTTCTTT
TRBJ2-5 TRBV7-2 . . CASSPMEVSKETQYF TGTGCCAGCAGCCCGATGGAGGTCTCCAAAGAGACCCAGTACTTC
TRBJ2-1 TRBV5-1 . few CASSLGGGGPYNEQFF TGCGCCAGCAGCTTGGGGGGCGGGGGCCCCTACAATGAGCAGTTCTTC
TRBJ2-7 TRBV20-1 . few CSARTGRTSEQYF TGCAGTGCTAGGACAGGCCGAACTTCCGAGCAGTACTTC
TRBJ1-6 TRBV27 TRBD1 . CASSLMSDRRNSPLHF TGTGCCAGCAGTTTAATGTCGGACAGGCGGAATTCACCCCTCCACTTT
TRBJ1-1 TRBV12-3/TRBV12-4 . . CASTLRRLEGLAFF TGTGCCAGCACCTTGCGGCGTTTAGAGGGCCTAGCTTTCTTT
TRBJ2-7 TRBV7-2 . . CASSLAGITAYEQYF TGTGCCAGCAGCTTAGCTGGGATCACGGCCTACGAGCAGTACTTC
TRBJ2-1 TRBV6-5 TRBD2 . CASRLAGAFNEQFF TGTGCCAGCAGACTAGCGGGGGCCTTCAATGAGCAGTTCTTC
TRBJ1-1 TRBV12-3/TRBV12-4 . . CASSQKQGGTEAFF TGTGCCAGCAGTCAAAAACAGGGTGGGACTGAAGCTTTCTTT
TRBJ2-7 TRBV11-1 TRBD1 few CASSLAGQGGTYEQYF TGTGCCAGCAGCTTAGCCGGACAGGGGGGGACCTACGAGCAGTACTTC
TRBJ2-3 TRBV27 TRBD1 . CASSLEMTGRTDTQYF TGTGCCAGCAGTCTCGAAATGACAGGGAGAACAGATACGCAGTATTTT
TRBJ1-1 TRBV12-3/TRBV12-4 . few CASRRSGNTEAFF TGTGCCAGCAGGAGATCGGGGAACACTGAAGCTTTCTTT
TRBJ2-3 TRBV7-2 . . CASSRYYTSTDSQYF TGTGCCAGCAGCCGATACTACACTAGCACAGATTCGCAGTATTTT
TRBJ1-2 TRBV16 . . CASSGGRSNYGYTF TGTGCCAGCAGCGGGGGCAGATCTAACTATGGCTACACCTTC
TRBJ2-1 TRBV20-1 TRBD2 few CSAPPRTSGHEQFF TGCAGTGCTCCCCCGAGGACTAGCGGTCATGAGCAGTTCTTC
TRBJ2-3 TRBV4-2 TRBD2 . CASSQVTSGGRSQTQYF TGTGCCAGCAGCCAAGTAACTAGCGGGGGGCGTTCCCAGACGCAGTATTTT
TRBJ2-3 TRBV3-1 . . CASSRKQGIFGTDTQYF TGTGCCAGCAGCCGAAAACAAGGGATCTTTGGCACAGATACGCAGTATTTT
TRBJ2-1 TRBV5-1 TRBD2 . CASSLTGLAEREFF TGCGCCAGCAGCTTGACAGGACTAGCGGAAAGGGAGTTCTTC
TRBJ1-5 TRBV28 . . CASSFSGGYQPQHF TGTGCCAGCAGTTTCTCGGGCGGATATCAGCCCCAGCATTTT
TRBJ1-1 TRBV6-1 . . CASSDFSSSAFF TGTGCCAGCAGTGATTTCTCATCGTCTGCTTTCTTT
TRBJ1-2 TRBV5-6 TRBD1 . CASSLGGTGGGYGYTF TGTGCTAGCAGCTTGGGGGGGACAGGGGGCGGCTATGGCTACACCTTC
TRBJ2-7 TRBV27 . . CASRGVNYNEQYF TGTGCCAGCAGGGGGGTTAACTACAATGAGCAGTACTTC
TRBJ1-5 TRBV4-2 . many CASSQGASDNQPQHF TGTGCCAGCAGCCAGGGGGCCAGCGACAATCAGCCCCAGCATTTT
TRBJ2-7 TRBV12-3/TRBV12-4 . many CASSPLRTSYEQYF TGTGCCAGCAGCCCCCTTCGGACATCCTACGAGCAGTACTTC
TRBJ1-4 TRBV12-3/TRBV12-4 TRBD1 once CASQGQGEKLFF TGTGCCAGCCAAGGACAGGGTGAAAAACTGTTTTTT
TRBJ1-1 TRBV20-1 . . CSGRAGVGTEAFF TGCAGTGGGAGAGCCGGGGTAGGCACTGAAGCTTTCTTT
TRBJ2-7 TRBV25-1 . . CASREFWGGAYEQYF TGTGCCAGCAGGGAATTCTGGGGCGGGGCCTACGAGCAGTACTTC
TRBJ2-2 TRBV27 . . CASSVSGAGELFF TGTGCCAGCAGTGTATCAGGGGCCGGGGAGCTGTTTTTT
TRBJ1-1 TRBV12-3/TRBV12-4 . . CASSFAGRLWAFF TGTGCCAGCAGTTTTGCGGGGAGGTTGTGGGCTTTCTTT
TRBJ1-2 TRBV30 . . CAWSSSPSGGYTF TGTGCCTGGAGTAGTTCACCTTCGGGAGGCTACACCTTC
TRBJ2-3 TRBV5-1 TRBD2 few CASSLPRSGAEDTQYF TGCGCCAGCAGCCTCCCGAGAAGCGGGGCAGAGGATACGCAGTATTTT
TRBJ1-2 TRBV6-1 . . CASKVDLTDYGYTF TGTGCCAGCAAGGTGGACTTGACTGACTATGGCTACACCTTC
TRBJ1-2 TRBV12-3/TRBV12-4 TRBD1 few CASSPARQGLKGYTF TGTGCCAGCAGTCCCGCAAGACAGGGGCTGAAAGGCTACACCTTC
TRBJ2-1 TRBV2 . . CASSVSSWGYNEQFF TGTGCCAGCAGTGTCTCTAGCTGGGGTTACAATGAGCAGTTCTTC
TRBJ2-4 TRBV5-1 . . CASSPEGNKNIQYF TGCGCCAGCAGCCCGGAAGGGAACAAAAACATTCAGTACTTC
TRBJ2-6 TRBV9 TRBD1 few CASSVRTGAGANVLTF TGTGCCAGCAGCGTTCGAACAGGGGCTGGGGCCAACGTCCTGACTTTC
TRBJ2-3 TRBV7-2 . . CASSLAGDNPDTGTQYF TGTGCCAGCAGCTTAGCGGGCGATAACCCCGACACAGGTACGCAGTATTTT
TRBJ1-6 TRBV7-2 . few CASSLGPGWGSYNSPLHF TGTGCCAGCAGCTTAGGCCCAGGTTGGGGCTCCTATAATTCACCCCTCCACTTT
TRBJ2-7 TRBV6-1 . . CASRKRSDYEQYF TGTGCCAGCCGTAAGCGGAGCGACTACGAGCAGTACTTC
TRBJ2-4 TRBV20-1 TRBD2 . CRAAPREQYF TGCAGGGCTGCCCCGCGGGAGCAGTACTTC
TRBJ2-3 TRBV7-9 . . CASSRTRDSTDTQYF TGTGCCAGCAGCCGGACACGGGACAGCACAGATACGCAGTATTTT
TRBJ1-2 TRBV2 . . CASSEYTNVGYGYTF TGTGCCAGCAGTGAATATACCAACGTAGGCTATGGCTACACCTTC
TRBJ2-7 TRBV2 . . CASIGGTLSYNEQYF TGTGCCAGCATAGGAGGGACATTGTCCTACAATGAGCAGTACTTC
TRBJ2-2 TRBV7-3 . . CASSAGSTGELFF TGTGCCAGCAGCGCTGGGAGCACCGGGGAGCTGTTTTTT
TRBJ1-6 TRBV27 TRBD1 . CASSLSSTGVTPLHF TGTGCCAGCAGTTTAAGTTCGACAGGGGTCACACCCCTCCACTTT
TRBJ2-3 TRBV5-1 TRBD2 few CASSLVSSGRSTDTQYF TGCGCCAGCAGCTTGGTCTCTAGCGGACGGAGCACAGATACGCAGTATTTT
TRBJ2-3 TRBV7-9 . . CASRTGGGYSTDTQYF TGTGCCAGCCGGACTGGGGGGGGCTATAGCACAGATACGCAGTATTTT
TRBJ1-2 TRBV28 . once CASSPLLPKLYGYTF TGTGCCAGCAGCCCTCTTCTCCCAAAGCTCTATGGCTACACCTTC
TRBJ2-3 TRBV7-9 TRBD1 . CASSLAVVLTGPDTQYF TGTGCCAGCAGCTTAGCGGTGGTGCTGACAGGGCCAGATACGCAGTATTTT
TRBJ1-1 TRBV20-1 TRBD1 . CSAPGQGTEAFF TGCAGTGCTCCGGGACAGGGCACTGAAGCTTTCTTT